This T cell receptor beta chain was retrieved from a study of Ad26.COV2.S vaccination and SARS-CoV-2 variants. Study as a whole: Doses of Ad26.COV2.S were injected into muscle once or twice, 56 days apart. The study's findings and limits: Post-vaccination spike-specific CD8+ and CD4+ T cell responses reportedly had substantial breadth.

Profiling relied on immunoSEQ multiplex PCR, and the TCRdb table lists in-frame clones only, not all of them. There are approximately 480,000 clones in the sample; around nine tenths occur only once, and roughly 13% lies in the top ten. Described treatment: around 19 received Ad26.COV2.S at low or high dose, single or two shots; 5 received placebo; per-sample allocation not given. Day 63 after the first injection of vaccine or placebo was the sampling time. Whoever gave the sample was an adult aged 18-55 years in Boston. Germline V lookup: CDR1 GTSNPN, CDR2 SVGIG (reference sequence). Between the trimmed V and J ends, which lost 0 bases and 4 bases, there was a span of 18 bases. CDR3 length equals 16 residues. This clone was found many times. Its antigen is as yet unknown.

The rearrangement joins TRBV30 to TRBJ1-1; D is possibly TRBD1 (5 bases). This sequence was found in a person aged 18-65 years who received the Ad26.COV2.S COVID-19 vaccine or a placebo. This sample comprised peripheral blood, obtained in a trial of Ad26.COV2.S vaccine versus placebo. DNA of the CDR3: TGTGCCTGGAGTGTACTTTTGACAGCCGTTAGCACTGAAGCTTTCTTT. Translating gives CAWSVLLTAVSTEAFF.